This entry is about one T cell receptor (beta chain). Cohort 3 recovery required two negative PCRs, clearance, or symptom resolution. This sample is part of a study of blood T cell repertoires in COVID-19. Study-wide background: Samples came from the United States, Italy and Spain, spanning acute and convalescent COVID-19. T cells, B-cell-depleted T cells, or PBMCs provided the cDNA or gDNA that served as material.

Data came from immunoSEQ multiplex PCR; TCRdb stores just in-frame clones and leaves some out. The sample lists over 400,000 clones, roughly nine tenths seen once, with approximately 8% in the top ten. Germline V gene sequence: CDR1 KGHSH, CDR2 LQKENI. The V segment lost 6 bases and the J segment 5 bases; nucleotides outside the gene matches: 8. The CDR3 sequence is 14 residues long. The clonotype comes from a woman in her fifties or sixties who had recovered from COVID-19. The rearrangement uses TRBV18 and TRBJ1-1; 8 positions match TRBD1. Material: PBMCs or T cells enriched from blood (not recorded which). CDR3 in DNA: TGTGCCAGCTCCCCGGGACAGGCGACAACTGAAGCTTTCTTT. This codes for CASSPGQATTEAFF.